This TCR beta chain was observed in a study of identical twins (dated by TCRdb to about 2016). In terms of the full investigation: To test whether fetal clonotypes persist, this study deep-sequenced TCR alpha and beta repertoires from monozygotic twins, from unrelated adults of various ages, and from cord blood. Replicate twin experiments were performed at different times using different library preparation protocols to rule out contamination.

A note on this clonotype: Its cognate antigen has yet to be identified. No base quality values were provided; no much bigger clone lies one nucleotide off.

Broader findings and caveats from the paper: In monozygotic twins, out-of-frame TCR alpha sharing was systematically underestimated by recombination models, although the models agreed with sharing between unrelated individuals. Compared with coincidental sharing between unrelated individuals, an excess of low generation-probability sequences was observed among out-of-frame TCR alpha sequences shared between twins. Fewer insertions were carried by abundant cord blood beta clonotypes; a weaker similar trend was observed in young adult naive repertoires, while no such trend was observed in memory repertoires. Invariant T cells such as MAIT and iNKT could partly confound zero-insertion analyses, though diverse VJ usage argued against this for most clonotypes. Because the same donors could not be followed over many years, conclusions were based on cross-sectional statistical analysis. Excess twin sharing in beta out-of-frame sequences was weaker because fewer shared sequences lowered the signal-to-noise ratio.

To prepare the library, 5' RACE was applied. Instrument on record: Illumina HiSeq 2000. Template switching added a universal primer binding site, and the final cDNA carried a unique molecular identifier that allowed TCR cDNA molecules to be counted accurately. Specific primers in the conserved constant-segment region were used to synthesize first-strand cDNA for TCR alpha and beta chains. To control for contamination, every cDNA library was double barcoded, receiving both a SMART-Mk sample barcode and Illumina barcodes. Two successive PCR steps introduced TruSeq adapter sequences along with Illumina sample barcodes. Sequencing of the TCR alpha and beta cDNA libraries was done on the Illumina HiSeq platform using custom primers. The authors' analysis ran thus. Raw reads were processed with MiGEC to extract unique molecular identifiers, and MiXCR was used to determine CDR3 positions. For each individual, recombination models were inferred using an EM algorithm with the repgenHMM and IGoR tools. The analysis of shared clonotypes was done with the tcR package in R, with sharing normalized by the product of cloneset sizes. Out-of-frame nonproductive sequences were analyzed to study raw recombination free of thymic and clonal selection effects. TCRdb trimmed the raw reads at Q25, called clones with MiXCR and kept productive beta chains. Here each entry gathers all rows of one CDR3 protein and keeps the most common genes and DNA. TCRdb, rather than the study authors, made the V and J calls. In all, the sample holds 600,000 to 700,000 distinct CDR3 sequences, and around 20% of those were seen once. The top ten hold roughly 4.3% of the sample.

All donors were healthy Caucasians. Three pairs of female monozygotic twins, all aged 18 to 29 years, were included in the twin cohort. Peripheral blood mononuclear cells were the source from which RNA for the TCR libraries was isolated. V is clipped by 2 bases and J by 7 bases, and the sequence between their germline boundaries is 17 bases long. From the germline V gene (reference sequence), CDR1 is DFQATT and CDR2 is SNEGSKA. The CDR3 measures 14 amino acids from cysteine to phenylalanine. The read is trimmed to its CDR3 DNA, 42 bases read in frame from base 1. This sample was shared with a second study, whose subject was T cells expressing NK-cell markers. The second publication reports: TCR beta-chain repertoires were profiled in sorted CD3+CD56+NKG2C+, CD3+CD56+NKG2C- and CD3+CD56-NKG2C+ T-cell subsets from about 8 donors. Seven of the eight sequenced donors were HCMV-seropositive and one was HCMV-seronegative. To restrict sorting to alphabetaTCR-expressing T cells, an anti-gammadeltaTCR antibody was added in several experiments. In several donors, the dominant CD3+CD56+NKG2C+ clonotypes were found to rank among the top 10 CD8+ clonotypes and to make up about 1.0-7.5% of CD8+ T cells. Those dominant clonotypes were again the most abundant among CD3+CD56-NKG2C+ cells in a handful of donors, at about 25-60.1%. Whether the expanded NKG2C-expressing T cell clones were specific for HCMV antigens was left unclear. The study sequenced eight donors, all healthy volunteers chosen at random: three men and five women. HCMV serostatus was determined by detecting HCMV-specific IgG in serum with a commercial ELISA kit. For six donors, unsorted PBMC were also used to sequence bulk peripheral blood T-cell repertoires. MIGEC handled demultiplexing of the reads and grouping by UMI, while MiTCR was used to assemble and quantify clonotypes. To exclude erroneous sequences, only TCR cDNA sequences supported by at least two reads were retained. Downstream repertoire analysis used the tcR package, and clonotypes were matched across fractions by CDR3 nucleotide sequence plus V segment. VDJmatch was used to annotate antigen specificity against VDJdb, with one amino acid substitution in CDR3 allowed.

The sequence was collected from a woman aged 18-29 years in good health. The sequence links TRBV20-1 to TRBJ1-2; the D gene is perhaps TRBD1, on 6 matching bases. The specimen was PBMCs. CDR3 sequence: CSARPPMAGVGYTF. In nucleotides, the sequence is TGCAGTGCTAGACCTCCGATGGCAGGGGTTGGCTACACCTTC.